Described below is a single TCR beta chain sequence and its context. Here immunoSEQ multiplex PCR was the method, and the copy in TCRdb shows in-frame clones only, minus some. The repertoire includes 75,000 to 80,000 clones, approximately 81% of them detected once, and about a tenth sits in the top ten. These data are taken from a study of blood T cell repertoires in COVID-19. This CDR3 is 15 amino acids long. The V segment lost 5 bases and the J segment 0 bases; nucleotides outside the gene matches: 5. Germline CDR1 is KGHSH and CDR2 is LQKENI. This chain joins TRBV18 and TRBJ2-7; 9 bases match TRBD2. The sequence derives from a man between 60 and 75 years old with COVID-19, enrolled during active disease. Sample: peripheral blood. CDR3 DNA: TGTGCCAGCTCAAAGGAGCGGGGGGACTCCTACGAGCAGTACTTC. Its protein product is CASSKERGDSYEQYF.